This T cell receptor (beta chain) is from a study of cytomegalovirus exposure and HLA in healthy donors. Looking at the study overall: Most donors, 81% of around 400 genotyped, fell in the Caucasian-associated ancestry cluster. Findings of the study overall: Among TCR beta chains, those listed as cytomegalovirus-associated numbered roughly 150. The CMV antigen specificity of a few CMV-associated chains was confirmed through in vitro analysis.

Germline loops: CDR1 KGHSH, CDR2 LQKENI. CDR3 size: 16 residues. V was clipped by 5 bases and J by 1 base; unmatched bases: 7. With 60 Vbeta and 13 Jbeta primers, the PCR was carried out. Measured with immunoSEQ multiplex PCR; TCRdb has only the in-frame clones, and not every one. The sample comprises approximately 160,000 clones, about 81% of which are singletons, and 1.5% to 2% rests with the top ten. Details on this clone: What it recognizes is unknown.

Unrecorded immune exposure was likely among donors, who were nominally healthy when sampled. The sequenced material came from PBMCs. The chain links TRBV18 to TRBJ2-3; 9 bases are a match to TRBD2. This receptor was obtained from a woman aged 18-29 years in good health and CMV-seronegative. DNA for the CDR3: TGTGCCAGCTCAGCGACTAGCGGAGGGGGCACAGATACGCAGTATTTT. Amino acids: CASSATSGGGTDTQYF.